The 31 T cell receptor beta chains in this list originate from one sample, sequenced in a study of CXCR3-negative and CXCR3-positive naive CD8 T cells. UMI-labeled TRB cDNA libraries were prepared by 5' RACE. TCRdb re-called the 5' RACE reads; one entry per CDR3 protein, DNA not given. There are roughly 8,000 distinct CDR3 sequences in the sample, with approximately 2.3% held by the top ten. The sequenced material came from naive CXCR3- CD8+ T cells from blood. Subset: CD45RO-CCR7+CD27+CD95- naive CD8+ T cells lacking CXCR3 (TNR3-). These receptors came from a human donor in good health. Some clones in this sample may be carry-over from other donors' samples.

The rearrangement links TRBV4-1 to TRBJ1-1; TCRdb designates TRBD1, a call that cannot be tested without DNA. Germline assignment: CDR1 MGHRA and CDR2 YSYEKL. The CDR3 has 15 amino acids. The chain's CDR3 is CASSIRSAGYTEAFF.

By frequency, this clonotype is medium-sized. The chain is built from TRBV7-9 and TRBJ2-2; TCRdb calls TRBD1, which cannot be checked without DNA. CDR3 length: 17 amino acids. Germline V gene sequence: CDR1 SEHNR, CDR2 FQNEAQ (reference sequence). CDR3 residues: CASSRNRVQLYDGELFF.

The gene calls are TRBV27 and TRBJ2-7; TCRdb outputs TRBD2, but without DNA this stays unchecked. The germline CDR1 and CDR2 sequences are MNHEY and SMNVEV (reference sequence). The CDR3 length is 15 residues. This CDR3 is CASSLRAGGHYEQYF.

The chain has TRBV5-1 and TRBJ2-5; TCRdb designates TRBD2, a call that cannot be tested without DNA. The CDR3 totals 14 residues. Germline-derived CDR1 and CDR2 are SGHRS and YFSETQ. CDR3 sequence reads: CASSSLAGQETQYF.

The V gene is TRBV28, the J gene TRBJ2-1; TCRdb's D call, TRBD1, is unchecked because there is no DNA. CDR1 and CDR2 from the germline V gene are MDHEN and SYDVKM. The CDR3 sequence is 17 residues long. CDR3 sequence: CASSPPPPRVTYNEQFF.

This chain joins TRBV29-1 and TRBJ1-1. This CDR3 comprises 11 residues. Germline CDR1 and CDR2: SQVTM and ANQGSEA. This CDR3 reads CSVNTNTEAFF.

This chain uses TRBV6-1 with TRBJ1-2; TCRdb gives TRBD1 as the D gene, but with no DNA this cannot be confirmed. The CDR3 covers 13 residues. The germline CDR1 and CDR2 sequences are MNHNS and SASEGT. CDR3 amino acids: CAIAGAEMRGYTF.

This chain connects TRBV7-9 to TRBJ1-6; TCRdb's D call of TRBD1 is untestable without DNA. The V gene's germline CDR1 is SEHNR and CDR2 FQNEAQ (reference sequence). CDR3 size: 16 residues. CDR3 amino acids: CASSPKGVSYNSPLHF.

Frequency places this clonotype as medium-sized. This chain links TRBV19 with TRBJ2-5; without DNA, the TCRdb call of TRBD1 cannot be checked. CDR3 length: 14 residues. The germline CDR1 and CDR2 sequences are LNHDA and SQIVND (reference sequence). The CDR3 spells CASDRGGQGETQYF.

This clonotype is labeled medium-sized based on frequency. This chain uses TRBV29-1 with TRBJ1-1. Germline V gives CDR1 SQVTM, CDR2 ANQGSEA. The CDR3 length is 13 residues. The CDR3 sequence is CSVEESLAAEAFF.

This clonotype is classed as medium-sized (0.01 to 0.1%) by frequency. V is TRBV6-5 and J is TRBJ2-1. The CDR3 has 15 amino acids. Germline V gene lookup returns CDR1 MNHEY and CDR2 SVGAGI. The CDR3 is CASSYSDGTYNEQFF.

The CDR3 is CSVEGQRDPDSSSYNEQFF. The chain is built from TRBV29-1 and TRBJ2-1; TCRdb selects TRBD2, and the lack of DNA leaves this call unchecked. CDR3 length: 19 amino acids. Germline lookup yields CDR1 SQVTM and CDR2 ANQGSEA.

J is TRBJ1-1 and V is TRBV2. Per the germline V gene, CDR1 is SNHLY and CDR2 is FYNNEI. The CDR3 is 13 amino acids. CDR3 residues: CASSDKISGEAFF.

Its frequency marks this clonotype as medium-sized. The chain uses TRBV5-1 and TRBJ2-5. This CDR3 region has 12 residues. Per germline, CDR1 SGHRS and CDR2 YFSETQ. CDR3 in amino acids: CASSLGDETQYF. The whole variable domain, filled in from reference TRBV5-1 and TRBJ2-5, reads KAGVTQTPRYLIKTRGQQVTLSCSPISGHRSVSWYQQTPGQGLQFLFEYFSETQRNKGNFPGRFSGRQFSNSRSEMNVSTLELGDSALYLCASSLGDETQYFGPGTRLLVL.

This clonotype is identified as medium-sized (0.01 to 0.1%) from frequency. The chain joins TRBV29-1 to TRBJ2-2. The germline V gene has CDR1 SQVTM and CDR2 ANQGSEA. This CDR3 contains 16 residues. This CDR3 reads CSVEDFQETNTGELFF.

Frequency places this clonotype as medium-sized (0.01 to 0.1%). The chain is built from TRBV7-9 and TRBJ2-7. Germline V gene lookup returns CDR1 SEHNR and CDR2 FQNEAQ (reference sequence). The CDR3 is 12 amino acids. CDR3 loop: CASSLPFGEQYF.

This clonotype registers medium-sized by frequency. The CDR3 sequence is CASSLGPDGYTF. The V and J genes are TRBV13 and TRBJ1-2. This CDR3 comprises 12 residues. CDR1 and CDR2 (germline): PRHDT, FYEKMQ (reference sequence).

Frequency places this clonotype as medium-sized. This CDR3 is CASSIIYEQFF. The rearrangement uses TRBV7-8 and TRBJ2-1. The CDR3 runs 11 residues. Looked up from germline, CDR1 is SGHVS and CDR2 is FQNEAQ. Looking up the rest from reference TRBV7-8 and TRBJ2-1 gives the full variable domain: GAGVSQSPRYKVAKRGQDVALRCDPISGHVSLFWYQQALGQGPEFLTYFQNEAQLDKSGLPSDRFFAERPEGSVSTLKIQRTQQEDSAVYLCASSIIYEQFFGPGTRLTVL.

The chain links TRBV12-3 or TRBV12-4 to TRBJ2-4; without DNA, the TCRdb call of TRBD2 cannot be checked. CDR3 length: 13 residues. The chain's CDR3 is CASSSIPTGIQYF.

This sequence joins TRBV9 and TRBJ1-1; the TCRdb call, TRBD1, lacks DNA for checking. This CDR3 is 16 amino acids long. CDR1 is SGDLS and CDR2 is YYNGEE in the germline V gene. The CDR3 protein is CASSQNREEGNSEAFF.

Its frequency marks this clonotype as medium-sized. The rearrangement uses TRBV29-1 and TRBJ2-3; TCRdb picks TRBD2, but there is no DNA to check that call. The germline V gene encodes CDR1 SQVTM and CDR2 ANQGSEA. The CDR3 consists of 13 residues. CDR3 protein: CSVGSGDTDTQYF.

By frequency, this clonotype is medium-sized. The chain joins TRBV4-1 to TRBJ2-1. This CDR3 has 13 amino acids. CDR1 MGHRA and CDR2 YSYEKL come from the germline V gene. This chain's CDR3 is CASSQESSVEQFF.

This clonotype is deemed medium-sized by its frequency. The chain uses TRBV29-1 and TRBJ2-3; TCRdb indicates TRBD2, and absent DNA this call remains unverified. The CDR3 spans 14 residues. Per germline, CDR1 SQVTM and CDR2 ANQGSEA. CDR3 sequence: CSVEDLVRADTQYF.

The rearrangement links TRBV28 to TRBJ2-3. Per the germline V gene, CDR1 is MDHEN and CDR2 is SYDVKM. CDR3 length: 15 residues. The CDR3 is CASSLRAHSTDTQYF.

By frequency, this clonotype registers medium-sized. The rearrangement uses TRBV15 and TRBJ1-1; TCRdb's D call, TRBD1, is unchecked because there is no DNA. The CDR3 has 15 amino acids. Germline V gene data show CDR1 as LNHNV and CDR2 as YYDKDF (reference sequence). The CDR3 spells CATSKDRGQNTEAFF.

Its frequency marks this clonotype as medium-sized (0.01 to 0.1%). V gene TRBV5-1 combines with J gene TRBJ1-2. The germline V gene has CDR1 SGHRS and CDR2 YFSETQ. The CDR3 contains 15 residues. The chain's CDR3 is CASSFSAELNYGYTF.

Its frequency marks this clonotype as medium-sized. This chain uses TRBV29-1 with TRBJ1-1. Germline V gene sequence: CDR1 SQVTM, CDR2 ANQGSEA. The CDR3 is 12 amino acids. The CDR3 loop reads CSVAQTNTEAFF.

The V call is TRBV29-1, the J call TRBJ1-1. Per the germline V gene, CDR1 is SQVTM and CDR2 is ANQGSEA. This CDR3 has 11 residues. CDR3 region: CSVSLTTEAFF.

The rearrangement joins TRBV29-1 to TRBJ2-1; TCRdb indicates TRBD1, and absent DNA this call remains unverified. Germline-derived CDR1 and CDR2 are SQVTM and ANQGSEA. The CDR3 extends over 13 amino acids. This CDR3 is CSVVIQGNNEQFF.

The rearrangement joins TRBV6-6 to TRBJ2-5; there is no DNA to check the TCRdb D call of TRBD1. Germline V gene sequence: CDR1 MNHNY, CDR2 SVGAGI (reference sequence). The CDR3 length is 14 residues. The CDR3 here is CASRPGHIQETQYF.

The rearrangement uses TRBV25-1 and TRBJ2-1; TCRdb names TRBD2, which stays unverified in the absence of DNA. The V gene's germline CDR1 is MGHDK and CDR2 SYGVNS. The CDR3 is 14 residues long. This CDR3 is CASSELVLVSEQFF.